This T cell receptor beta chain was obtained from a study of response to subunit inactivated influenza vaccine. One entry per CDR3 protein, called by TCRdb with MiXCR from the RT-PCR reads. Among more than 500,000 distinct CDR3 sequences, around 11% were seen once, and the ten largest hold approximately 11%. Per germline, CDR1 SGHAT and CDR2 FQNNGV. The CDR3 is 18 residues long. J was trimmed by 4 bases and V by 2 bases; bases with no gene match: 11. Another study also made use of these data, one on T cells expressing NK-cell markers. That report notes: Synthesis of TCR beta cDNA relied on 5'RACE template switching carrying UMIs. Sequencing of TCR beta repertoires drew on sorted CD3+CD56+NKG2C+, CD3+CD56+NKG2C- and CD3+CD56-NKG2C+ T cells. In a group of 5 or 6 donors, dominant NKG2C+ clonotypes represented about 1.0-7.5% of CD8+ T cells.

Here the sequenced sample was PBMCs from blood, taken on the day of vaccination. This TCR was recovered from a man over 45 who received an inactivated influenza vaccine. The J gene is TRBJ2-2, the V gene TRBV11-2, with 9 positions matching TRBD2. This chain's CDR3 is CASSLRRGGRQGTGELFF. The CDR3 region has the DNA TGTGCCAGCAGCTTACGGCGGGGGGGAAGGCAGGGCACCGGGGAGCTGTTTTTT.